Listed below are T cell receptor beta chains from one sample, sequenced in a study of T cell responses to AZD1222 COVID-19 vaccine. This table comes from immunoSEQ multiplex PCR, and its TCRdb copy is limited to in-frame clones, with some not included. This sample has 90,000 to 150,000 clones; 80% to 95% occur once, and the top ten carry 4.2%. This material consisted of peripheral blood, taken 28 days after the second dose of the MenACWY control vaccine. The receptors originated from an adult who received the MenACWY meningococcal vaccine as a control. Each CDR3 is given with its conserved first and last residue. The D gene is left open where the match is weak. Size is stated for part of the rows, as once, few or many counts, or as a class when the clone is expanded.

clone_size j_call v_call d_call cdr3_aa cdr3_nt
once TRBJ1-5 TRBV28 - CASSSAGRNQPQHF TGTGCCAGCAGTTCGGCGGGACGCAATCAGCCCCAGCATTTT
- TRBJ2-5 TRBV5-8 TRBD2 CASSLERGVVAETQYF TGTGCCAGCAGCTTGGAACGGGGGGTGGTTGCAGAGACCCAGTACTTC
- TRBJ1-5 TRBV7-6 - CASSHPGKAYNQPQHF TGTGCCAGCAGCCATCCAGGGAAGGCCTATAATCAGCCCCAGCATTTT
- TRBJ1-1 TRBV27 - CASSFRGERNTEAFF TGTGCCAGCAGTTTTCGGGGGGAAAGAAACACTGAAGCTTTCTTT
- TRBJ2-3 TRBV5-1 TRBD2 CASSFVSGVKGDTQYF TGCGCCAGCAGCTTTGTGAGCGGGGTGAAGGGAGATACGCAGTATTTT
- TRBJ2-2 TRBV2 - CASIKGTNTGELFF TGTGCCAGCATAAAGGGGACGAACACCGGGGAGCTGTTTTTT
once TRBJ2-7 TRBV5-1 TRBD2 CASSLAGREFYEQYF TGCGCCAGCAGCTTGGCCGGGCGGGAGTTCTACGAGCAGTACTTC
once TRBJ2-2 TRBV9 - CASNTGLLNTGELFF TGTGCCAGCAACACCGGACTACTTAACACCGGGGAGCTGTTTTTT
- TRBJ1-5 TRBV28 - CASRTALNQPQHF TGTGCCAGCAGGACAGCGCTCAATCAGCCCCAGCATTTT
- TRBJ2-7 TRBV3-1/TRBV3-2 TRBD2 CASGTSGYEQYF TGTGCCAGCGGGACTAGCGGCTACGAGCAGTACTTC
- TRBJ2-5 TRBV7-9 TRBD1 CASSPERGLGETQYF TGTGCCAGCAGCCCGGAAAGGGGGCTTGGAGAGACCCAGTACTTC
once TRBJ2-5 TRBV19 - CASSRRGRGQETQYF TGTGCCAGTAGCCGAAGGGGGAGGGGCCAAGAGACCCAGTACTTC
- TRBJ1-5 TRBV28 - CASSHGGGVQPQHF TGTGCCAGCAGTCACGGGGGGGGCGTACAGCCCCAGCATTTT
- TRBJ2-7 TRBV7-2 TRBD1 CASSLGSTDRGKGYEQYF TGTGCCAGCAGCTTGGGCTCAACAGACAGGGGGAAAGGCTACGAGCAGTACTTC
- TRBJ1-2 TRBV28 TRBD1 CASSSTGFADYGYTF TGTGCCAGCAGTTCGACAGGGTTTGCGGACTATGGCTACACCTTC
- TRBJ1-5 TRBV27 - CASRAYSNQPQHF TGTGCCAGCAGAGCGTATAGCAATCAGCCCCAGCATTTT
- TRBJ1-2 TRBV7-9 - CASSRLYVDRKDYGYTF TGTGCCAGCAGTCGACTTTATGTCGACAGGAAAGACTATGGCTACACCTTC
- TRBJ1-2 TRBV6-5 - CASSYSNTGPTYGYTF TGTGCCAGCAGTTACTCGAACACAGGGCCTACCTATGGCTACACCTTC
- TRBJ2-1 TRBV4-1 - CASSQGLRAPSYNEQFF TGCGCCAGCAGCCAAGGTTTACGGGCGCCCTCCTACAATGAGCAGTTCTTC
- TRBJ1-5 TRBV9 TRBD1 CASSVGTGGQPQHF TGTGCCAGCAGCGTCGGGACAGGGGGCCAGCCCCAGCATTTT
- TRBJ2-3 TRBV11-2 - CASSFPRDKSLADTQYF TGTGCCAGCAGCTTCCCCCGGGACAAATCCTTAGCAGATACGCAGTATTTT
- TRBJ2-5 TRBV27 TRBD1 CASGQRQGRETQYF TGTGCCAGCGGCCAACGACAGGGCAGGGAGACCCAGTACTTC
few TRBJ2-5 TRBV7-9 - CASSLVETQYF TGTGCCAGCAGCTTAGTTGAGACCCAGTACTTC
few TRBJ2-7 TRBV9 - CRDTEYEQYF TGCCGGGACACTGAATACGAGCAGTACTTC
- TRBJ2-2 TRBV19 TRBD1 CASSIRQGMTGELFF TGTGCCAGTAGTATTAGACAGGGGATGACCGGGGAGCTGTTTTTT
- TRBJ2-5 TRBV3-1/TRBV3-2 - CASSQDRFRRSQETQYF TGTGCCAGCAGCCAAGATCGGTTTAGGCGATCCCAAGAGACCCAGTACTTC
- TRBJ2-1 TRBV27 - CASSPRWSSYNEQFF TGTGCCAGCAGTCCTCGTTGGAGCTCCTACAATGAGCAGTTCTTC
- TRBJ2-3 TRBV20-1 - CSARWADTQYF TGCAGTGCTAGGTGGGCAGATACGCAGTATTTT
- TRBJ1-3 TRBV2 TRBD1 CASSRDSLHSGNTIYF TGTGCCAGCAGTAGGGACAGCCTCCACTCTGGAAACACCATATATTTT
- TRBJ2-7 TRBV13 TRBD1 CASSQWGTGGYEQYF TGTGCCAGCAGCCAATGGGGGACAGGGGGCTACGAGCAGTACTTC
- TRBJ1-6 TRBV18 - CASSPDGAGYNSPLHF TGTGCCAGCTCACCGGACGGGGCGGGATATAATTCACCCCTCCACTTT
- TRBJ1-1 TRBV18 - CASSRTENTEAFF TGTGCCAGCTCACGGACAGAAAACACTGAAGCTTTCTTT
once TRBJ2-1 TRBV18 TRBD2 CASSPLLAGDEQFF TGTGCCAGCTCACCACTACTAGCGGGAGATGAGCAGTTCTTC
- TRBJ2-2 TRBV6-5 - CASSYIGTSNTGELFF TGTGCCAGCAGTTACATCGGGACCTCTAACACCGGGGAGCTGTTTTTT
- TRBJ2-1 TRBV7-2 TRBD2 CASSSTSGRASYNEQFF TGTGCCAGCAGCTCGACTAGCGGGAGGGCATCCTACAATGAGCAGTTCTTC
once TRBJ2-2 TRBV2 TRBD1 CASAGTGATGELFF TGTGCCAGCGCCGGGACAGGGGCGACCGGGGAGCTGTTTTTT
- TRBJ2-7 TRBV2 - CASTSAAGTPGQYF TGTGCCAGCACGAGCGCGGCAGGGACCCCTGGGCAGTACTTC
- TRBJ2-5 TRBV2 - CASRGQGGETQYF TGTGCCAGCAGGGGGCAGGGAGGAGAGACCCAGTACTTC
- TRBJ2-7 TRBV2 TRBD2 CASTGASGRGSYEQYF TGTGCCAGCACTGGAGCTAGCGGGAGGGGGTCCTACGAGCAGTACTTC
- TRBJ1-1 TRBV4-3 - CASSQEWGLHTEAFF TGCGCCAGCAGCCAAGAATGGGGGCTGCACACTGAAGCTTTCTTT
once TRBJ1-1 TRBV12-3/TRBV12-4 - CASSLRGNTEAFF TGTGCCAGCAGTTTAAGGGGTAACACTGAAGCTTTCTTT
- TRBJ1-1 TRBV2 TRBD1 CASSSDRVGSAFF TGTGCCAGCAGTTCGGACAGGGTGGGTTCAGCTTTCTTT
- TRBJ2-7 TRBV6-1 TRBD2 CASSERTSGIRPYEQYF TGTGCCAGCAGTGAAAGGACTAGCGGGATTCGTCCCTACGAGCAGTACTTC
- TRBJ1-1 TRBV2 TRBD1 CASSGSGGPGTEAFF TGTGCCAGCAGTGGGTCAGGGGGCCCGGGCACTGAAGCTTTCTTT
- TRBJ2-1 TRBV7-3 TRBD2 CASSSLAGYNEQFF TGTGCCAGCAGCTCTCTAGCGGGATACAATGAGCAGTTCTTC
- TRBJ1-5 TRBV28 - CASSVSLSNQPQHF TGTGCCAGCAGCGTCAGTCTTAGCAATCAGCCCCAGCATTTT
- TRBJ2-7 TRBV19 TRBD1 CASSILPGGTGGSEQYF TGTGCCAGTAGTATACTCCCCGGTGGGACAGGGGGATCCGAGCAGTACTTC
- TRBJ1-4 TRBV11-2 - CASSLFGYGGATNEKLFF TGTGCCAGCAGCTTATTCGGGTACGGAGGTGCAACTAATGAAAAACTGTTTTTT